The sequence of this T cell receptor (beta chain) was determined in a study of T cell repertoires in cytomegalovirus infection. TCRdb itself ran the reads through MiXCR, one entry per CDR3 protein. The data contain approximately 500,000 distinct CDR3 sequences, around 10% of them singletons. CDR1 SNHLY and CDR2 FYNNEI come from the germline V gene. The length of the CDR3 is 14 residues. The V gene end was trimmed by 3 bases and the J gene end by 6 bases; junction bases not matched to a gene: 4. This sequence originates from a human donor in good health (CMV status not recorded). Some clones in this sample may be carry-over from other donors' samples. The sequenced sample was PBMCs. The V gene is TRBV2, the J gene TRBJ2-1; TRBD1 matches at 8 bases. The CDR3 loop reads CASSDRTGFNEQFF. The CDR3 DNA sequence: TGTGCCAGCAGTGACCGGACAGGGTTCAATGAGCAGTTCTTC.